This T cell receptor (beta chain) was captured by sequencing in a study of T cell responses to AZD1222 COVID-19 vaccine. Study-wide points: A rise in Spike-specific TCR breadth and depth followed two AZD1222 doses. The donors showed a predominance of white British ancestry and of females, with possible underestimation of clonal diversity. The study reported that nearly half of spike-specific TCRs target unmutated variant regions. Every sample of the repertoires postdated the peak T cell response.

The data were produced by immunoSEQ multiplex PCR, yet TCRdb's version contains in-frame clones alone and is incomplete. The repertoire holds 95,000 to 150,000 clones, with about nine tenths as singletons. Remarks on this clone: As yet, its antigen is unknown.

V shed 6 bases, J shed 6 bases, and the junction held 8 bases outside the gene matches. Germline V gene data show CDR1 as SNHLY and CDR2 as FYNNEI. CDR3 length: 14 amino acids. This TCR came from an adult in good health. The specimen comprised peripheral blood, sampled on day 0 of AZD1222 vaccination. The chain has TRBV2 and TRBJ2-7, with 10 bases lining up with TRBD1. The CDR3 loop reads CASSRTGGRTEQYF. Written as DNA, the CDR3 is TGTGCCAGCAGCCGGACAGGGGGACGTACCGAGCAGTACTTC.